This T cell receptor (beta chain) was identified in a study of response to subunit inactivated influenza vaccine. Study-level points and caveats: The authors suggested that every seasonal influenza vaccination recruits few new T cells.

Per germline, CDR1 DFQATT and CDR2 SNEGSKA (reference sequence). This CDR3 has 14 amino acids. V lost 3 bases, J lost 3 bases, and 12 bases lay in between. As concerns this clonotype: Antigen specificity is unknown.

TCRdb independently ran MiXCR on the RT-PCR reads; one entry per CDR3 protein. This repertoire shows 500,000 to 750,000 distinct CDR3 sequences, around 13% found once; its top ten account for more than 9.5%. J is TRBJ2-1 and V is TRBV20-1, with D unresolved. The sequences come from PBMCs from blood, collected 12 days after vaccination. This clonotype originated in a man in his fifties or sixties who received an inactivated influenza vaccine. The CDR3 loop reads CSASKGGYYNEQFF. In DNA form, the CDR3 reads TGCAGTGCTAGCAAGGGCGGATACTACAATGAGCAGTTCTTC.